This T cell receptor (beta chain) is drawn from a study of neoadjuvant nivolumab and ipilimumab in lung cancer. Whole-study findings and limits: Pathologic regression was not significantly tied to TCR clonality. Only two of four nivolumab-treated tumors gained richness and clonality by surgery. Resected tumors had greater TCR richness and clonality than uninvolved lung.

To note about this clone: Antigen specificity is unknown.

Per the germline V gene, CDR1 is SGHRS and CDR2 is YFSETQ. This CDR3 spans 14 amino acids. Trimming took 0 bases from V and 1 from J, leaving 7 bases between them. Libraries were prepared by immunoSEQ multiplex PCR; TCRdb keeps only in-frame clonotypes and omits some of them. The repertoire holds about 20,000 clones, roughly four fifths seen once, with around 7.8% in the top ten. The chain couples TRBV5-1 to TRBJ2-5, with D possibly being TRBD1 or TRBD2 (5 bases each). The TCR comes from an adult with non-small cell lung cancer. Sequenced here: tumor tissue, sampled after neoadjuvant nivolumab, alone or with ipilimumab, at or shortly before surgery. CDR3 amino acids: CASSLAGAQETQYF. For the CDR3, the DNA is TGCGCCAGCAGCTTGGCCGGGGCCCAAGAGACCCAGTACTTC.